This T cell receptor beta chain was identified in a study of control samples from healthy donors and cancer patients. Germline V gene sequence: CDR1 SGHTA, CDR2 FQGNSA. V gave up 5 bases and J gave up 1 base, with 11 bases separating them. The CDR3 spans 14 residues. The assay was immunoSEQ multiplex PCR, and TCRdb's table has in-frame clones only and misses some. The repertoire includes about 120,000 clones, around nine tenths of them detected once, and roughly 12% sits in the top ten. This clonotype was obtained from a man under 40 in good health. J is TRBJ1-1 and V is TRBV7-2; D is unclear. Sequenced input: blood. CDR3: CASSEGLRNTEAFF. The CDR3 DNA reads TGTGCCAGCAGCGAAGGACTGAGGAACACTGAAGCTTTCTTT.